This passage covers 15 T cell receptor beta chains from one sample sequenced in a study of T-cell reconstitution after alpha-beta-depleted transplantation in children. Construction of the TCRbeta library involved unique molecular identifiers. TCRdb passed the PCR reads through MiXCR, listing each CDR3 protein once. The sample includes about 500,000 distinct CDR3 sequences, approximately 29% seen only once; the top ten take around 2.4%. This specimen was PBMCs from the stem cell graft donor, taken from the stem cell graft. The receptor source for this set is a human donor who donated a stem cell graft to a child with aplastic anemia.

The genes are TRBV6-5 and TRBJ1-6; a possible D gene is TRBD1 (5 bases). V gave up 0 bases and J gave up 10 bases, with 13 bases separating them. CDR1 and CDR2 (germline): MNHEY, SVGAGI. The CDR3 covers 15 residues. The CDR3 reads CASSYSVRVESPLHF. CDR3 DNA sequence: TGTGCCAGCAGTTACTCGGTCAGGGTAGAATCACCCCTCCACTTT.

This chain links TRBV28 with TRBJ2-1, with a tentative D call TRBD2 (6 bases). The CDR3 has 15 residues. Trimming shortened V by 6 bases and J by 4 bases, and 16 bases separated the two germline ends. The V gene's germline CDR1 is MDHEN and CDR2 SYDVKM. The CDR3 sequence is CASSPGREDYNEQFF. CDR3 sequence (DNA): TGTGCCAGCAGCCCCGGAAGGGAGGATTACAATGAGCAGTTCTTC.

The V gene is TRBV9, the J gene TRBJ1-2; no clear D. Between the trimmed V and J ends, which lost 0 bases and 0 bases, there was a span of 9 bases. The CDR3 has 15 amino acids. Germline values: CDR1 SGDLS, CDR2 YYNGEE. This CDR3 is CASSVGAATNYGYTF. The DNA for the CDR3 is TGTGCCAGCAGCGTAGGGGCAGCCACTAACTATGGCTACACCTTC.

This clonotype was detected a few times. The gene calls are TRBV7-6 and TRBJ2-2; D perhaps matches TRBD1 (5 bases). The CDR3 covers 17 residues. V gave up 5 bases and J gave up 2 bases, with 18 bases separating them. The germline gives CDR1 SGHVS, CDR2 FNYEAQ. CDR3 region: CASSPGPPQGNTGELFF. The CDR3 DNA is TGTGCCAGCAGCCCAGGTCCTCCGCAGGGTAACACCGGGGAGCTGTTTTTT.

This clonotype was counted only a few times. The chain carries TRBV28 and TRBJ1-1; D call uncertain. Germline V gene lookup returns CDR1 MDHEN and CDR2 SYDVKM. The V end was cut by 3 bases, the J end by 4 bases, with 12 bases between. CDR3 length equals 14 residues. The CDR3 spells CASSFRGPGTEAFF. CDR3 DNA: TGTGCCAGCAGTTTCCGGGGTCCCGGCACTGAAGCTTTCTTT.

The V call is TRBV21-1, the J call TRBJ2-7; whether TRBD2, the table's D call, matches the DNA was not checked. TRBV21-1 is a pseudogene locus. The CDR3 is 15 residues long. The DNA of the CDR3 is TGTGCCAGCAGCAAAAGGGATGTAAGCGGATACGAGCAGTACGTC. It yields the protein CASSKRDVSGYEQYV.

This clonotype was picked up a small number of times. The chain couples TRBV4-3 to TRBJ1-2, with D unresolved. The CDR3 runs to 15 residues. CDR1 LGHNA and CDR2 YSLEER come from the germline V gene. Between the trimmed V and J ends, which lost 0 bases and 2 bases, there was a span of 10 bases. The CDR3 loop is CASSQEVTGNYGYTF. The CDR3 DNA reads as TGCGCCAGCAGCCAAGAGGTGACGGGGAACTATGGCTACACCTTC.

This chain connects TRBV12-3 or TRBV12-4 to TRBJ2-1, with 8 bases lining up with TRBD1. The CDR3 extends over 15 amino acids. V lost 3 bases, J lost 6 bases, and 7 bases stayed unmatched. The CDR3 is CASSFAGGAFNEQFF. The DNA for the CDR3 is TGTGCCAGCAGTTTCGCAGGGGGCGCTTTCAATGAGCAGTTCTTC.

V is TRBV12-3 or TRBV12-4 and J is TRBJ2-2, with unresolved D. Trimming removed 7 bases from V and 7 bases from J, with 13 bases in between. This CDR3 has 13 residues. The CDR3 here is CASTWPMGGELFF. CDR3 nucleotide sequence: TGTGCCAGCACCTGGCCCATGGGCGGGGAGCTGTTTTTT.

V gene TRBV6-2 or TRBV6-3 combines with J gene TRBJ1-2; D remains unclear. Trimming left V 2 bases short and J 2 bases short, with 15 bases between. CDR1 is MNHEY and CDR2 is SVGEGT in the germline V gene. This CDR3 contains 16 residues. The CDR3 region is CASSYPAEGGNYGYTF. The CDR3 DNA sequence: TGTGCCAGCAGTTACCCTGCTGAGGGCGGAAACTATGGCTACACCTTC.

CDR3 coding DNA: TGTGCCACCAGCGGCACCGGGGGCTCCTACAATGAGCAGTTCTTC. It codes for CATSGTGGSYNEQFF. The chain recombines TRBV15 with TRBJ2-1; possible D gene TRBD2, 6 bases. This CDR3 spans 15 amino acids. Germline V gene data show CDR1 as LNHNV and CDR2 as YYDKDF (reference sequence). The V end lost 5 bases, the J end lost 0 bases, and 11 bases lay between the germline ends.

The chain combines TRBV7-9 with TRBJ1-2; D gene uncertain. Germline lookup yields CDR1 SEHNR and CDR2 FQNEAQ (reference sequence). This CDR3 comprises 12 residues. Trimming removed 5 bases from V and 6 bases from J, with 10 bases in between. The CDR3 region is CASSTSLHGYTF. The CDR3 DNA follows: TGTGCCAGCAGCACCTCCCTCCATGGCTACACCTTC.

The chain recombines TRBV28 with TRBJ2-5, with 11 bases fitting TRBD1. Germline loops: CDR1 MDHEN, CDR2 SYDVKM. With V trimmed by 8 bases and J by 4 bases, 9 bases remained unmatched. CDR3 length equals 15 residues. CDR3 coding DNA: TGTGCCAGCGGAATGGGAGGGACAGGGGGAGAGACCCAGTACTTC. This gives the protein CASGMGGTGGETQYF.

This chain joins TRBV3-1 and TRBJ2-7; TRBD1 agrees at 7 bases. V lost 4 bases, J lost 4 bases, and 10 bases stayed unmatched. The V gene's germline CDR1 is LGHDT and CDR2 YNNKEL (reference sequence). The length of the CDR3 is 15 residues. CDR3: CASSRPRDSVYEQYF. The CDR3 DNA is TGTGCCAGCAGCCGACCCCGGGACAGTGTTTACGAGCAGTACTTC.

This clonotype was observed a handful of times. J is TRBJ1-1 and V is TRBV30; TRBD1 might be the D (5 bases). Looked up from germline, CDR1 is GTSNPN and CDR2 is SVGIG (reference sequence). The V gene lost 2 bases and the J gene lost 1 base, with 11 bases spanning the gap. This CDR3 contains 14 residues. The DNA for the CDR3 is TGTGCCTGGAGTCCGGGACGGGGGAACACTGAAGCTTTCTTT. Translating it yields CAWSPGRGNTEAFF. The full variable domain, completed using reference TRBV30 and TRBJ1-1, is SQTIHQWPATLVQPVGSPLSLECTVEGTSNPNLYWYRQAAGRGLQLLFYSVGIGQISSEVPQNLSASRPQDRQFILSSKKLLLSDSGFYLCAWSPGRGNTEAFFGQGTRLTVV.